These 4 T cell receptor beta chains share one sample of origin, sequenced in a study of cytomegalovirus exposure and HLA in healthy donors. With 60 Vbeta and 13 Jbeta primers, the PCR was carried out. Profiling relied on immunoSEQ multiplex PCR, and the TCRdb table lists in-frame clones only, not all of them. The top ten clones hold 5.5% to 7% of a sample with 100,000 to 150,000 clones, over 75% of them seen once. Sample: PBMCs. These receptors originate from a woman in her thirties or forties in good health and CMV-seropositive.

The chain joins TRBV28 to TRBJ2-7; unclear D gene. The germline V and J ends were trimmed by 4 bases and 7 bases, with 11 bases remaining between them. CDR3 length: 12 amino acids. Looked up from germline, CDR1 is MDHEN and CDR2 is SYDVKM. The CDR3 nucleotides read TGTGCCAGCAGTTGGGTCTCGAGGGAGCAGTACTTC. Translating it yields CASSWVSREQYF. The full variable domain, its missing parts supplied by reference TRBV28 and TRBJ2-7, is DVKVTQSSRYLVKRTGEKVFLECVQDMDHENMFWYRQDPGLGLRLIYFSYDVKMKEKGDIPEGYSVSREKKERFSLILESASTNQTSMYLCASSWVSREQYFGPGTRLTVT.

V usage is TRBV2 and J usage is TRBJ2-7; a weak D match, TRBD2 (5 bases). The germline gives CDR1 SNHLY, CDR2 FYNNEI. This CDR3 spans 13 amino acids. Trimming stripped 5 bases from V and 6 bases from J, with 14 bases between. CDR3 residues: CASSPSAGLEQYF. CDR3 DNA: TGTGCCAGCAGTCCCTCGGCAGGACTCGAGCAGTACTTC. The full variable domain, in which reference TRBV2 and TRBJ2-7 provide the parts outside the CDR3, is EPEVTQTPSHQVTQMGQEVILRCVPISNHLYFYWYRQILGQKVEFLVSFYNNEISEKSEIFDDQFSVERPDGSNFTLKIRSTKLEDSAMYFCASSPSAGLEQYFGPGTRLTVT.

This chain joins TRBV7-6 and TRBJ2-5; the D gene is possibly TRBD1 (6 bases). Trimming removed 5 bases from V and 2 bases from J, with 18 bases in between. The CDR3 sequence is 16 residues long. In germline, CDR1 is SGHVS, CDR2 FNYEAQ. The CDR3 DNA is TGTGCCAGCAGCCCTTCCGCGGTGACAGGACAAGAGACCCAGTACTTC. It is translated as CASSPSAVTGQETQYF.

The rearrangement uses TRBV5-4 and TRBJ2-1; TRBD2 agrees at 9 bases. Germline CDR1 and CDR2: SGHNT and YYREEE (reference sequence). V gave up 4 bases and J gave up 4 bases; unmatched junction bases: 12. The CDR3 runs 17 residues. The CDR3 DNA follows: TGTGCCAGCAGCATCGGAGCTAGCGGGGAACAATACAATGAGCAGTTCTTC. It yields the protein CASSIGASGEQYNEQFF.